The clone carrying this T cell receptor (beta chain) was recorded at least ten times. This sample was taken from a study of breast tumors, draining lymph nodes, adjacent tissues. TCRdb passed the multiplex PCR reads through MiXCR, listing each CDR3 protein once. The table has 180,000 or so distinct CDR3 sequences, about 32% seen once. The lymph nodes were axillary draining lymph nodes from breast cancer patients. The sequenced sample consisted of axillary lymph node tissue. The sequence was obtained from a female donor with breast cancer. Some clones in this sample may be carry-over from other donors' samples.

CDR3 in amino acids: CAIPGDPANGYTF. Written as DNA, the CDR3 is TGTGCCATTCCCGGGGACCCCGCCAATGGCTACACCTTC. J is TRBJ1-2 and V is TRBV11-2; D perhaps matches TRBD1 (5 bases). V was shortened by 10 bases and J by 6 bases, with 18 bases between the two germline ends. Germline values: CDR1 SGHAT, CDR2 FQNNGV. The CDR3 loop spans 13 amino acids.